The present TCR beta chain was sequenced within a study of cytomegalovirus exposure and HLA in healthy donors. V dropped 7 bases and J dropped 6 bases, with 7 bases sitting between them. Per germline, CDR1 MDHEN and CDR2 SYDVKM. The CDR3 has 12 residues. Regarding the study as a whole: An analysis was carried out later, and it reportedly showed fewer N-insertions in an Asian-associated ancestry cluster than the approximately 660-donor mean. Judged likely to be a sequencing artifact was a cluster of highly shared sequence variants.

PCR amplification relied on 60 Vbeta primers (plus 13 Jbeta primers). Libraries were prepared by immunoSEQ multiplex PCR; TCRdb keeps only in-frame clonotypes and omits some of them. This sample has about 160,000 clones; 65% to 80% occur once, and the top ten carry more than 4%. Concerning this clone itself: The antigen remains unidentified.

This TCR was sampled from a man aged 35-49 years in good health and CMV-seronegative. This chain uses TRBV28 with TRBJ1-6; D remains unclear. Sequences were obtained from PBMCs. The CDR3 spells CASTEINSPLHF. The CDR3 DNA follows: TGTGCCAGCACCGAGATTAATTCACCCCTCCACTTT.